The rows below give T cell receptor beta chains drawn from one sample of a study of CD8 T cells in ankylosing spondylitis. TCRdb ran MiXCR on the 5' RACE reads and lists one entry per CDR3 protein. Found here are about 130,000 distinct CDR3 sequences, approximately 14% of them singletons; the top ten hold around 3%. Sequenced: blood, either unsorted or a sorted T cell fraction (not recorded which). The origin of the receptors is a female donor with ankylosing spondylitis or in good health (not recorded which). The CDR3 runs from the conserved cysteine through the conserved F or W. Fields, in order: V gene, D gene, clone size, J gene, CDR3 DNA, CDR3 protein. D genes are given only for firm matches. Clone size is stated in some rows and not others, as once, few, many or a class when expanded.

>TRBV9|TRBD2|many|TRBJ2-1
TGTGCCAGCAGCGTAGATCTAGCGGTAGATGAGCAGTTCTTC
CASSVDLAVDEQFF
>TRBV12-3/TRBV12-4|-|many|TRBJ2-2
TGTGCCAGCAGATGGGGGACCGCGAACACCGGGGAGCTGTTTTTT
CASRWGTANTGELFF
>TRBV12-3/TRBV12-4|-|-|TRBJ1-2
TGTGCCAGCAGTAGTTTACAAGATGGCTACACCTTC
CASSSLQDGYTF
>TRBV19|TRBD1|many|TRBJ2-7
TGTGCCAGCGGTAGGGACAGCGAGCAGTACTTC
CASGRDSEQYF
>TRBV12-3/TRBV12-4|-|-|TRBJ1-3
TGTGCCAGCAGTTTGATACCTACCGGGAGAGCGGTCTCTGGAAACACCATATATTTT
CASSLIPTGRAVSGNTIYF
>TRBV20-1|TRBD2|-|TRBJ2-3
TGCAGTGCTAGGGGGGGGGGGACTAGCGGTAGCACAGATACGCAGTATTTT
CSARGGGTSGSTDTQYF
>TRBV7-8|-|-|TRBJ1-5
TGTGCCAGCAGCTTAAGGGGCCAAGGCAATCAGCCCCAGCATTTT
CASSLRGQGNQPQHF
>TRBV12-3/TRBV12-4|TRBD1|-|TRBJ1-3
TGTGCCAGCAGCCAACAACAGGGGTCGCTTGGAAACACCATATATTTT
CASSQQQGSLGNTIYF
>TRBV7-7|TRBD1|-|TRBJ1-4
TGTGCTAGCAGCTTAGACAGGGGACGGCGTGAAAAACTGTTTTTT
CASSLDRGRREKLFF
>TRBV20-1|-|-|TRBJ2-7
TGCAGCGTTAGCGGAGTTTACGAGCAGTACTTC
CSVSGVYEQYF
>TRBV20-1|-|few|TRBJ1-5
TGCAGTGCTAGACAGGGCTTTAATCAGCCCCAGCATTTT
CSARQGFNQPQHF